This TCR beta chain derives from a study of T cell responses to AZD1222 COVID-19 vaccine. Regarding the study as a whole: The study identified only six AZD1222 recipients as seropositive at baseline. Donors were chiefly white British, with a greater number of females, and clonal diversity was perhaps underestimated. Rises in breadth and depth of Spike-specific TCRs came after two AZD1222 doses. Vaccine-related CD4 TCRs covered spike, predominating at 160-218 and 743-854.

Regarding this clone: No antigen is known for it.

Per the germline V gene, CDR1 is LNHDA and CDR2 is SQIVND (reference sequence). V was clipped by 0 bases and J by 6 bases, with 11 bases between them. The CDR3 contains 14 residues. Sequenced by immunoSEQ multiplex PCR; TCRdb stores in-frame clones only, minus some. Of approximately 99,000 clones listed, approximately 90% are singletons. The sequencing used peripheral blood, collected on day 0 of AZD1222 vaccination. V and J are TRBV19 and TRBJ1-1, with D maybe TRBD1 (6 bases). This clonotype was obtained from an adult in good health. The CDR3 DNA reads TGTGCCAGTAGTATAGACTGGGGGCCCCCTGAAGCTTTCTTT. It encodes CASSIDWGPPEAFF.